Listed here is a single TCR beta chain. The assay was immunoSEQ multiplex PCR, and TCRdb's table has in-frame clones only and misses some. The repertoire holds fewer than 250,000 clones, roughly 80% seen once, with 3.2% in the top ten. Grouping used clinical history reported by participants in a survey and questionnaire. This specimen comes from a study of blood T cell repertoires in COVID-19. Study background: Samples representing acute and convalescent COVID-19 were sourced from the United States, Italy and Spain.

This TCR came from a woman in her twenties or thirties who had recovered from COVID-19. Sequenced input: PBMCs or T cells enriched from blood (not recorded which).

CDR3 DNA: TGTGCCAGCTCACTCAATGGGGCAGGGAATAATTCACCCCTCCACTTT. This gives the protein CASSLNGAGNNSPLHF. The chain joins TRBV18 to TRBJ1-6, with TRBD1 as a possible D gene (5 bases). Trimming pared 4 bases from V and 5 bases from J, leaving 15 bases between. The CDR3 is 16 amino acids. Germline-derived CDR1 and CDR2 are KGHSH and LQKENI. Filled out from reference TRBV18 and TRBJ1-6, the complete variable domain reads NAGVMQNPRHLVRRRGQEARLRCSPMKGHSHVYWYRQLPEEGLKFMVYLQKENIIDESGMPKERFSAEFPKEGPSILRIQQVVRGDSAAYFCASSLNGAGNNSPLHFGNGTRLTVT.